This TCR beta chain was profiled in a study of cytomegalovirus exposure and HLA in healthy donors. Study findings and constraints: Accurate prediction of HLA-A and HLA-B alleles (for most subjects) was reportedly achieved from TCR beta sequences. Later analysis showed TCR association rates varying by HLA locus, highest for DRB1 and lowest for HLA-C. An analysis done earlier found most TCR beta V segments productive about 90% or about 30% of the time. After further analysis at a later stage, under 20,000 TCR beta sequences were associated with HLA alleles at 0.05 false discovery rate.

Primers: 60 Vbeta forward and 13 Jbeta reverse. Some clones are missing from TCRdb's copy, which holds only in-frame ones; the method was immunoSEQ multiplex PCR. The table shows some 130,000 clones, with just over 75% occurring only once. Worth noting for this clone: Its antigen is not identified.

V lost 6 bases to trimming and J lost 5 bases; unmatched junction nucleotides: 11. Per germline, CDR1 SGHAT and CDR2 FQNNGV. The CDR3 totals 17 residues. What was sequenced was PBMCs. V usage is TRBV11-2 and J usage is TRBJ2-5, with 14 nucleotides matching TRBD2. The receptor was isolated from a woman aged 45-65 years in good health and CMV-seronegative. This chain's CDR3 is CASRKTSGRAGLETQYF. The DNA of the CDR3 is TGTGCCAGCAGAAAGACTAGCGGGAGGGCCGGTCTGGAGACCCAGTACTTC.